A single sample gave rise to the 5 T cell receptor beta chains below, sequenced in a study of cytomegalovirus exposure and HLA in healthy donors. 60 Vbeta and 13 Jbeta primers were used in PCR. Profiled with immunoSEQ multiplex PCR; TCRdb holds only in-frame clones, not every one. The top ten hold about 1.5% of the sample, which has under 150,000 clones, roughly two thirds seen once. Specimen: PBMCs. All receptors derive from a man aged 25 to 40 in good health and CMV-seropositive.

The chain uses TRBV27 and TRBJ2-7, with TRBD2 matching 8 bases. Trimming at V came to 8 bases and at J to 5 bases, leaving 11 bases not matched to a gene. The V gene's germline CDR1 is MNHEY and CDR2 SMNVEV (reference sequence). The CDR3 is 14 amino acids. The CDR3 protein is CASWRAGVPNEQYF. As DNA, the CDR3 is TGTGCCAGCTGGCGAGCGGGAGTTCCCAACGAGCAGTACTTC.

The V gene is TRBV29-1, the J gene TRBJ2-3; D ambiguous. CDR1 SQVTM and CDR2 ANQGSEA come from the germline V gene. V dropped 4 bases and J dropped 2 bases, with 7 bases sitting between them. This CDR3 has 12 residues. Written as DNA, the CDR3 is TGCAGCGTTGTAGCCAACACAGATACGCAGTATTTT. As protein: CSVVANTDTQYF.

This rearrangement joins TRBV2 to TRBJ2-7; unclear D gene. The CDR3 runs 14 residues. Trimming removed 7 bases from V and 0 bases from J, with 13 bases in between. The germline V gene encodes CDR1 SNHLY and CDR2 FYNNEI. The CDR3 coding sequence is TGTGCCAGCATGGTGGCAGGTTCCTCCTACGAGCAGTACTTC. It yields the protein CASMVAGSSYEQYF. The variable domain in full, with the rest retrieved from reference TRBV2 and TRBJ2-7, is EPEVTQTPSHQVTQMGQEVILRCVPISNHLYFYWYRQILGQKVEFLVSFYNNEISEKSEIFDDQFSVERPDGSNFTLKIRSTKLEDSAMYFCASMVAGSSYEQYFGPGTRLTVT.

The chain carries TRBV7-2 and TRBJ1-1; tentatively, D is TRBD1 (5 bases). The V end was cut by 6 bases, the J end by 10 bases, with 21 bases between. The CDR3 consists of 14 residues. Germline-derived CDR1 and CDR2 are SGHTA and FQGNSA. The CDR3 loop is CASRSDWGDGSAFF. The CDR3 nucleotides are TGTGCCAGCAGAAGTGATTGGGGCGATGGTTCAGCTTTCTTT.

The chain uses TRBV7-6 and TRBJ2-7, with TRBD2 matching 9 bases. The germline V gene encodes CDR1 SGHVS and CDR2 FNYEAQ. The CDR3 sequence is 13 residues long. The V segment lost 3 bases and the J segment 5 bases; nucleotides outside the gene matches: 2. In nucleotides, the CDR3 is TGTGCCAGCAGCTTTAGCGGGAGCGACGAGCAGTACTTC. Its translation: CASSFSGSDEQYF.